The 10 T cell receptor beta chains presented below share a single source sample, sequenced in a study of blood T cell repertoires in COVID-19 (dated by TCRdb to about 2020). Receptor amplification or capture employed the immunoSEQ multiplex PCR assay. In TCRdb, the immuneACCESS table is reduced to in-frame sequences with V and J assigned. These tables do not hold every clone; where another copy was compared, an unresolved V gene accounts for under half, and the others remain unexplained. For this sample there are about 220,000 clones; over 70% appear just once. About 7% of the sample is taken by the ten largest. Sequencing input: peripheral blood. The receptors were sampled from a woman between 70 and 85 years old with acute or convalescent COVID-19.

This chain connects TRBV7-2 to TRBJ1-4; D might be TRBD1 (6 bases). Germline-derived CDR1 and CDR2 are SGHTA and FQGNSA. V was shortened by 6 bases and J by 3 bases, with 11 bases between the two germline ends. This CDR3 spans 14 amino acids. In DNA, the CDR3 is TGTGCCAGCAGACAGGGTGTTGCTAATGAAAAACTGTTTTTT. This translates into CASRQGVANEKLFF.

Note on this clone: At one end, the junction sequence differs from germline, possibly due to a read error. The genes are TRBV5-8 and TRBJ2-1, with TRBD2 identical over 11 bases. In germline, CDR1 is SGHTS, CDR2 YDEGEE. This CDR3 is 17 amino acids long. CDR3 DNA: TGTGCCAGCACCCATTCCTTACTAGCGGGGGCGTACAACGAGCAGTTCTTC. Residues: CASTHSLLAGAYNEQFF.

The V gene is TRBV5-6, the J gene TRBJ2-2, with TRBD2 identical over 10 bases. J lost 3 bases, V lost 4 bases, and 6 bases had no gene match. The germline gives CDR1 SGHDT, CDR2 YYEEEE. This CDR3 is built from 16 residues. This CDR3 reads CASSQLAGSYTGELFF. CDR3 nucleotides: TGTGCCAGCAGCCAACTAGCGGGGTCTTACACCGGGGAGCTGTTTTTT.

The chain recombines TRBV5-1 with TRBJ1-1, with a tentative D call TRBD1 (5 bases). Trimming stripped 2 bases from V and 3 bases from J, with 14 bases between. CDR3 length: 15 amino acids. Germline values: CDR1 SGHRS, CDR2 YFSETQ. The CDR3 DNA sequence: TGCGCCAGCAGCTTTAGAATGTGGGGGGACACTGAAGCTTTCTTT. As protein: CASSFRMWGDTEAFF.

Worth noting for this clone: One junction end disagrees with the germline gene, perhaps due to a read error. The chain joins TRBV5-5 to TRBJ2-2, with a possible D match to TRBD1 (6 bases). CDR1 and CDR2 from the germline V gene are SGHKS and YYEKEE (reference sequence). The CDR3 has 13 residues. In DNA, the CDR3 is TGTGCCAGCAGCCCGGATGGGGGCGGGCAGCTGTTTTTT. Its protein product is CASSPDGGGQLFF.

This clone has just one count. The V gene is TRBV9, the J gene TRBJ2-1; D may be TRBD2 (6 bases). CDR1 is SGDLS, CDR2 YYNGEE, per germline. This CDR3 has 16 residues. Trimming removed 3 bases at V and 8 bases at J, with 21 bases between. CDR3 in DNA: TGTGCCAGCAGCGGTCCCGGGGGTGGCCTGGGGGATGAGCAGTTCTTC. Translating it yields CASSGPGGGLGDEQFF.

The CDR3 nucleotides read TGTGCCAGCAGCCTCGAGAGGGCCAACGTCCTGACTTTC. This codes for CASSLERANVLTF. V is TRBV7-2 and J is TRBJ2-6; no clear D gene. V lost 5 bases and J lost 5, with 7 bases in between. Germline values: CDR1 SGHTA, CDR2 FQGNSA. The CDR3 runs 13 residues.

The rearrangement joins TRBV9 to TRBJ2-2; D not certain. CDR3 length: 16 amino acids. The ends were cut back, 0 bases at V and 5 bases at J, with 14 bases in the middle. Germline CDR1 and CDR2: SGDLS and YYNGEE. CDR3 coding DNA: TGTGCCAGCAGCGTAGTGCCACTGGCGGTAACCGGGGAGCTGTTTTTT. Amino acids: CASSVVPLAVTGELFF.

The chain joins TRBV27 to TRBJ2-6, with TRBD2 as a possible D gene (6 bases). With 2 bases removed from V and 3 bases from J, the gap between germline ends came to 11 bases. The CDR3 runs 16 residues. Germline CDR1 reads MNHEY; CDR2 reads SMNVEV (reference sequence). The CDR3 sequence: CASSLEGGVGANVLTF. The CDR3 DNA reads as TGTGCCAGCAGTTTAGAAGGAGGGGTTGGGGCCAACGTCCTGACTTTC.

This clone was seen a single time. The gene calls are TRBV7-9 and TRBJ2-3; D remains ambiguous. Germline CDR1 and CDR2: SEHNR and FQNEAQ (reference sequence). The CDR3 length is 12 residues. Trimming took off 4 bases at V and 8 bases at J, with 10 bases between the two ends. The chain's CDR3 is CASSSDPGTQYF. The CDR3 region has the DNA TGTGCCAGCAGCTCAGACCCAGGTACGCAGTATTTT.